This TCR beta chain appears in the sequencing data of a study of blood T cell repertoires in COVID-19. This clone came up once. Exposed volunteers were people who met a COVID-19 case within 2 weeks before study entry. V lost 0 bases and J lost 3, with 15 bases in between. CDR3 length: 16 residues. From germline, CDR1 is ENHRY and CDR2 SYGVKD. Repertoires were generated with immunoSEQ multiplex PCR, while TCRdb's copy carries only in-frame clones and drops some. The sample gives some 340,000 clones, over 90% of which show up once; roughly 3.9% is in the top ten. Sequenced sample: PBMCs or T cells enriched from blood (not recorded which). This chain joins TRBV10-3 and TRBJ2-7, with a possible D match to TRBD2 (5 bases). The clonotype comes from a woman aged 30 to 39 who had been exposed to COVID-19. CDR3 sequence reads: CAISESMGSALYEQYF. Here the CDR3 DNA reads TGTGCCATCAGTGAGTCAATGGGGAGTGCTCTCTACGAGCAGTACTTC.